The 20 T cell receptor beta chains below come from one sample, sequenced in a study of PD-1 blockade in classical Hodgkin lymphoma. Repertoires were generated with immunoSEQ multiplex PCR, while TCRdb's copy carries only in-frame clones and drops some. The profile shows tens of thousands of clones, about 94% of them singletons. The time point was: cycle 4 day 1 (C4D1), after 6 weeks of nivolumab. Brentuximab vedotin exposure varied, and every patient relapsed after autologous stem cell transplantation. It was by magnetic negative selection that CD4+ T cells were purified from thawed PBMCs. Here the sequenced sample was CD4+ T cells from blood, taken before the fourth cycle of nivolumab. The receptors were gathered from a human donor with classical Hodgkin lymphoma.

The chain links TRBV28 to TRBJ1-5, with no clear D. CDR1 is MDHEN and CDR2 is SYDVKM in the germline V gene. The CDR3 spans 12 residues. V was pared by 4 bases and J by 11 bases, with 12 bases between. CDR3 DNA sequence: TGTGCCAGCAGTTCCCGTTTTCCAGCCCAGCATTTT. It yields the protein CASSSRFPAQHF.

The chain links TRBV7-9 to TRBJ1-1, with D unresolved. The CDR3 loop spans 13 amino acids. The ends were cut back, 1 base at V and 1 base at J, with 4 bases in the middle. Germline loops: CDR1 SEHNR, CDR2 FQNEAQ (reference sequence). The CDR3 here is CASSLVPNTEAFF. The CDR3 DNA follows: TGTGCCAGCAGCTTAGTACCGAACACTGAAGCTTTCTTT. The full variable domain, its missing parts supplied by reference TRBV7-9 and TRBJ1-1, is DTGVSQNPRHKITKRGQNVTFRCDPISEHNRLYWYRQTLGQGPEFLTYFQNEAQLEKSRLLSDRFSAERPKGSFSTLEIQRTEQGDSAMYLCASSLVPNTEAFFGQGTRLTVV.

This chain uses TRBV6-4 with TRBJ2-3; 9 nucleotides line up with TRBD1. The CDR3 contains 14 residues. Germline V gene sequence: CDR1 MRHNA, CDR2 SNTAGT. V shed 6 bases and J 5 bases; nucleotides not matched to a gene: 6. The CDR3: CASSDTGGVDTQYF. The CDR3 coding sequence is TGTGCCAGCAGCGATACAGGGGGCGTAGATACGCAGTATTTT.

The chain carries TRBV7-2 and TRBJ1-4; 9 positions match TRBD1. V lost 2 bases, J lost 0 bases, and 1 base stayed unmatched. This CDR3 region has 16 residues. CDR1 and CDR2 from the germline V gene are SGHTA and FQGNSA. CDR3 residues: CASSLRTGATNEKLFF. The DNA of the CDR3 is TGTGCCAGCAGCTTACGGACAGGGGCAACTAATGAAAAACTGTTTTTT.

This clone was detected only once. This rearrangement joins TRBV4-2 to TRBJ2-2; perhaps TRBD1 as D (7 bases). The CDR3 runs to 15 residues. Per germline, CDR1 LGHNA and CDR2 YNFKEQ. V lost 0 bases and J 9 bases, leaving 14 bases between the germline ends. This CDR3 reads CASSQDLQGGRELFF. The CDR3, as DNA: TGTGCCAGCAGCCAAGATCTCCAGGGGGGTAGGGAGCTGTTTTTT.

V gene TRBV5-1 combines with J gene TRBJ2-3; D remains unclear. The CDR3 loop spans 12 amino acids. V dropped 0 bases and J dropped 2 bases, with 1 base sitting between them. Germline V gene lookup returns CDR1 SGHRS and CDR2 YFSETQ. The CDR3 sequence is CASSLVTDTQYF. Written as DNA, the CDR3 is TGCGCCAGCAGCTTGGTCACAGATACGCAGTATTTT.

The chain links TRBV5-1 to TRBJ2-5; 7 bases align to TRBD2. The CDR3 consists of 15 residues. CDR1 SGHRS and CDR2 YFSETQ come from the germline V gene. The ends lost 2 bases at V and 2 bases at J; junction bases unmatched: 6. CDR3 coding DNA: TGCGCCAGCAGCTTAATACTAGCGCATCAAGAGACCCAGTACTTC. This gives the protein CASSLILAHQETQYF.

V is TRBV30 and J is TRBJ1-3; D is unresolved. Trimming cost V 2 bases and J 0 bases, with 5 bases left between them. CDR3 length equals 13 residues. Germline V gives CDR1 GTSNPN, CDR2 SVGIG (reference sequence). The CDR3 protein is CAWSLGSGNTIYF. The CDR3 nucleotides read TGTGCCTGGAGTCTGGGCTCTGGAAACACCATATATTTT. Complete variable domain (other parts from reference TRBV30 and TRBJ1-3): SQTIHQWPATLVQPVGSPLSLECTVEGTSNPNLYWYRQAAGRGLQLLFYSVGIGQISSEVPQNLSASRPQDRQFILSSKKLLLSDSGFYLCAWSLGSGNTIYFGEGSWLTVV.

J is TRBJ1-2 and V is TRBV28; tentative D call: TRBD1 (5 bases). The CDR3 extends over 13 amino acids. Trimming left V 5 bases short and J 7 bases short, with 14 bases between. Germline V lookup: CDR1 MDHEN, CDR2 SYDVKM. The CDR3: CASSTGTGLGYTF. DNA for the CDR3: TGTGCCAGCAGTACCGGGACGGGCCTTGGCTACACCTTC.

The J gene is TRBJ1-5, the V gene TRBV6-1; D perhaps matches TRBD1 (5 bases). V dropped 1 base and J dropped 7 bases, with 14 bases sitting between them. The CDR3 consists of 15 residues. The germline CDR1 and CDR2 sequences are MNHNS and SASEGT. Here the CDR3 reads CASSEEPGRGQPQHF. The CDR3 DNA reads TGTGCCAGCAGTGAAGAACCCGGTAGGGGCCAGCCCCAGCATTTT.

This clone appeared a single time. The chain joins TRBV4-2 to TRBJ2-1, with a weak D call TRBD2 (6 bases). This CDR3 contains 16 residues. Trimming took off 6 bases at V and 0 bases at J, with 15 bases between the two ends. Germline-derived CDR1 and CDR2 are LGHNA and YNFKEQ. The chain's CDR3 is CASRPSGPISYNEQFF. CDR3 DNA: TGTGCCAGCAGACCCAGCGGGCCAATCTCCTACAATGAGCAGTTCTTC.

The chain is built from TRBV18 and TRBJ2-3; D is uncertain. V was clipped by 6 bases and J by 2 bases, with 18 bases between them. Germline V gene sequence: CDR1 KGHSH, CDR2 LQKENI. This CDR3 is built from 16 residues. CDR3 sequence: CASSRRKDPSTDTQYF. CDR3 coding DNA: TGTGCCAGCTCGCGGCGGAAGGACCCGTCCACAGATACGCAGTATTTT.

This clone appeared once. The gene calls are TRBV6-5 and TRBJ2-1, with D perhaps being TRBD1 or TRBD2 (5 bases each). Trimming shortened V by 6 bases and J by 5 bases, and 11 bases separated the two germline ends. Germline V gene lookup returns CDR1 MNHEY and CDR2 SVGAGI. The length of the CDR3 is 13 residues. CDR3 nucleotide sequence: TGTGCCAGCAGCAGGGAGTCCGACAATGAGCAGTTCTTC. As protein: CASSRESDNEQFF.

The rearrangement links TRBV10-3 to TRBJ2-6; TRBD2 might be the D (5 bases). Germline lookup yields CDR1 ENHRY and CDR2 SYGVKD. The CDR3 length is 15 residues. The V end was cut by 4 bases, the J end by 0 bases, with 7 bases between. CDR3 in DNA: TGTGCCATCAGTGGAGGGAACTCTGGGGCCAACGTCCTGACTTTC. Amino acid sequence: CAISGGNSGANVLTF.

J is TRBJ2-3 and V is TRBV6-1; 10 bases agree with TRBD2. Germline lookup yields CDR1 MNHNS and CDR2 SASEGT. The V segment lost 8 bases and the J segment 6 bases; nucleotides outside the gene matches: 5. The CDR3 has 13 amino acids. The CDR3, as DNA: TGTGCCAGCGGAGCGGGAGGGTCGGATACGCAGTATTTT. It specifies CASGAGGSDTQYF.

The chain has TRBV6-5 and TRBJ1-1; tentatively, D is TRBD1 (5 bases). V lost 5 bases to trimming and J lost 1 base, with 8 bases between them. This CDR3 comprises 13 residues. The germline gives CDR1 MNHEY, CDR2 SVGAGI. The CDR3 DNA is TGTGCCAGCAGTCCGACAGCGAACACTGAAGCTTTCTTT. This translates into CASSPTANTEAFF.

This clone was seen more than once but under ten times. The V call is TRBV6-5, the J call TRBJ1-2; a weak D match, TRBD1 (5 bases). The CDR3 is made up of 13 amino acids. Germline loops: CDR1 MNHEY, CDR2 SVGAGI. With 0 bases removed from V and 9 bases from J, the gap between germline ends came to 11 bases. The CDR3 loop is CASSYSTGGSYTF. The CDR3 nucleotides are TGTGCCAGCAGTTACTCGACCGGGGGTAGCTACACCTTC.

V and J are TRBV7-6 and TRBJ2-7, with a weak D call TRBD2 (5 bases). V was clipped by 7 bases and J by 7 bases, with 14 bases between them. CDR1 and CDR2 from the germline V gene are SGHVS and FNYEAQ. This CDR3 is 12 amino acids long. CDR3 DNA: TGTGCCAGCACCAATGGTCCGGGAGAGCAGTACTTC. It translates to CASTNGPGEQYF.

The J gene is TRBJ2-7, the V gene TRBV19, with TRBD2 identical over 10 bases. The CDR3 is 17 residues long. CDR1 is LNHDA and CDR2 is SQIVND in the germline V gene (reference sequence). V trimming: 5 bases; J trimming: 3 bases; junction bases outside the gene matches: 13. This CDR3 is CASSPRRLAGQHYEQYF. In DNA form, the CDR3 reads TGTGCCAGTAGTCCCCGCCGACTAGCGGGCCAACACTACGAGCAGTACTTC.

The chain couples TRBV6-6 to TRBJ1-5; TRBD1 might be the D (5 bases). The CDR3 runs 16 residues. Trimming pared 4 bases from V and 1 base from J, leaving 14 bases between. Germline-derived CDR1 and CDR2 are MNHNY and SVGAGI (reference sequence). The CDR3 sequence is CASSSHGRVSNQPQHF. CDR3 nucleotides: TGTGCCAGCAGTTCACACGGCAGGGTAAGCAATCAGCCCCAGCATTTT.